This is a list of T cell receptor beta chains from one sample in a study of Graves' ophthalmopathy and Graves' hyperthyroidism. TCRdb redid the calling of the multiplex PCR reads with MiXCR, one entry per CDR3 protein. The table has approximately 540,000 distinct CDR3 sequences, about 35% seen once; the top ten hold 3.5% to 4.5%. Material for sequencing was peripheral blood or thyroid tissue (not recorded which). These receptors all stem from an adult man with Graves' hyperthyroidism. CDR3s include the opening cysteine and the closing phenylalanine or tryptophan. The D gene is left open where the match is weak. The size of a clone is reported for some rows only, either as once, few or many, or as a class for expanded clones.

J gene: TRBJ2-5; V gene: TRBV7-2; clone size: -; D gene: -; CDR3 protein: CASSSLGGITQYF; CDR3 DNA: TGTGCCAGCAGCTCTTTAGGGGGGATCACCCAGTACTTC
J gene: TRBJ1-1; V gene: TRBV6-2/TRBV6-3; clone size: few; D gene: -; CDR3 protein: CASSDLPHRAFF; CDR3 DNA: TGTGCCAGCAGTGATCTCCCCCACCGGGCTTTCTTT
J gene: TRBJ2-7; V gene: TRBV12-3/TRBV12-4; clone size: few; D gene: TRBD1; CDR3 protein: CASSWDRGRDEQYF; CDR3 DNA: TGTGCCAGCAGCTGGGACAGGGGGCGGGACGAGCAGTACTTC
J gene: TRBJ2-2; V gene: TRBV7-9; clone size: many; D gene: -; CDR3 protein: CASSLNPVGLFF; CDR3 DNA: TGTGCCAGCAGCTTAAACCCGGTTGGGCTGTTTTTT
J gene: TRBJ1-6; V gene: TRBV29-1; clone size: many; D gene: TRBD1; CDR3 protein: CSAGGQGNSPLHF; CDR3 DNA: TGCAGCGCAGGGGGACAGGGAAATTCACCCCTCCACTTT
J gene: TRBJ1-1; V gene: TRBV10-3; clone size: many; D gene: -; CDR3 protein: CAIAGQPNTEAFF; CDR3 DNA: TGTGCCATCGCGGGGCAACCGAACACTGAAGCTTTCTTT
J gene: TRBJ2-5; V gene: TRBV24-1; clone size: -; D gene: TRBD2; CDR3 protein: CATSEPLAGGQETQYF; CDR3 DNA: TGTGCCACCAGTGAGCCTCTAGCGGGGGGACAAGAGACCCAGTACTTC
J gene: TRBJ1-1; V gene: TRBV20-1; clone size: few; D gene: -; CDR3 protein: CSARGGREASEAFF; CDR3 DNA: TGCAGTGCTAGAGGGGGAAGAGAAGCTTCTGAAGCTTTCTTT
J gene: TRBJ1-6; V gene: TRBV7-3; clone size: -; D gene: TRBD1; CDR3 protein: CASSVNQGVSPLHF; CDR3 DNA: TGTGCCAGCAGCGTAAACCAGGGGGTTTCCCCCCTCCACTTT
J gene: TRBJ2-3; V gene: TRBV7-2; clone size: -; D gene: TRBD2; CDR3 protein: CASKREEAGDTQYF; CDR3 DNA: TGTGCCAGCAAGCGGGAGGAAGCAGGAGATACGCAGTATTTT
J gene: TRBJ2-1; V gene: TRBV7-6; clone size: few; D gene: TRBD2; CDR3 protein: CASSNGGASEQFF; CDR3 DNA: TGTGCCAGCAGTAACGGGGGGGCCTCTGAGCAGTTCTTC
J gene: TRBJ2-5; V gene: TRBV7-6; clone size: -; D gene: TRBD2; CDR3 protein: CASSKDLGLAGGQYQETQYF; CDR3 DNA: TGTGCCAGCAGCAAGGACCTCGGACTAGCGGGAGGGCAGTACCAAGAGACCCAGTACTTC
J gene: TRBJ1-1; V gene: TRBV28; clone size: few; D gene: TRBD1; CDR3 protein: CASRSPGQGYTEAFF; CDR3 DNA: TGTGCCAGCAGGTCTCCGGGACAGGGATACACTGAAGCTTTCTTT
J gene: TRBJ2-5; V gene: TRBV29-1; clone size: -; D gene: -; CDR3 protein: CSLGARETQYF; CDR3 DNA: TGCAGCCTTGGGGCGCGGGAGACCCAGTACTTC
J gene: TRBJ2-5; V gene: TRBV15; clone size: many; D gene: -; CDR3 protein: CATSRDRRGQETQYF; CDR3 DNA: TGTGCCACCAGCAGAGATAGAAGGGGGCAAGAGACCCAGTACTTC
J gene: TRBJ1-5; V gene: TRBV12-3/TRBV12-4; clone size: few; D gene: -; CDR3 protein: CASSLGTTRNQPQHF; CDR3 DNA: TGTGCCAGCAGTTTAGGGACGACCCGCAATCAGCCCCAGCATTTT
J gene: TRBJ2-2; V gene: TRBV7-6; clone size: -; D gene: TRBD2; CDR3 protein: CASSLYSGGNTGELFF; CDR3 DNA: TGTGCCAGCAGCTTATATTCGGGGGGAAACACCGGGGAGCTGTTTTTT
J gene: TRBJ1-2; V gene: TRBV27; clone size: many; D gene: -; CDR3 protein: CASSLSGSNYGYTF; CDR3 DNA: TGTGCCAGCAGTTTATCGGGCAGTAACTATGGCTACACCTTC
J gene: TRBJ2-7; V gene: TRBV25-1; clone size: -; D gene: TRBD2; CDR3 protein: CASLLPLAGDLTYEQYF; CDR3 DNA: TGTGCCAGCCTCCTCCCCCTAGCGGGAGACCTCACCTACGAGCAGTACTTC
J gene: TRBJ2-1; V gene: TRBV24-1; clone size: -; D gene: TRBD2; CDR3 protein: CATSDWSSGRNEQFF; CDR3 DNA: TGTGCCACCAGTGATTGGTCTAGCGGGAGAAATGAGCAGTTCTTC